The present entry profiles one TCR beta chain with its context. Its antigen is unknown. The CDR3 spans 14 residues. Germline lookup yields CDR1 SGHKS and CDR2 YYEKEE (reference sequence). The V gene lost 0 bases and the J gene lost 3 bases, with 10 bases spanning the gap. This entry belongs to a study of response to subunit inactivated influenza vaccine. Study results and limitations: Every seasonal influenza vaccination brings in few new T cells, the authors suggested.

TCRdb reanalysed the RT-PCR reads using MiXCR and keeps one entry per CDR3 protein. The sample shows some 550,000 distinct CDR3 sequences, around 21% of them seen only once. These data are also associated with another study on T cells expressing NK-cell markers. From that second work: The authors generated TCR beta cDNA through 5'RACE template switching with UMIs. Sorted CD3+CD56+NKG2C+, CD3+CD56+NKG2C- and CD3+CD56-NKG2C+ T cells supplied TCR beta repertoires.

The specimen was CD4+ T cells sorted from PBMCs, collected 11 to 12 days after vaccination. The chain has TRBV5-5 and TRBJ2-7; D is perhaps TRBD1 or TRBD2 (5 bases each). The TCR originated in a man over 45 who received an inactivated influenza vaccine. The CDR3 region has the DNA TGTGCCAGCAGCTTGGGAGGGACGGTCTACGAGCAGTACTTC. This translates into CASSLGGTVYEQYF.